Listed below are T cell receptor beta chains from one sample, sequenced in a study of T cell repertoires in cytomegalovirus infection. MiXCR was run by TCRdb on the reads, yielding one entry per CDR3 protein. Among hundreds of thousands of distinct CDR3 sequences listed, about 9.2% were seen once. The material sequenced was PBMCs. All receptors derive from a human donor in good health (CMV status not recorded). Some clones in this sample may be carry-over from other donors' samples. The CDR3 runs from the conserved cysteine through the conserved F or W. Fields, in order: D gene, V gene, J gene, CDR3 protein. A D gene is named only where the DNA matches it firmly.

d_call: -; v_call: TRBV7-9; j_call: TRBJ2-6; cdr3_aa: CASSPLASPGANVLTF
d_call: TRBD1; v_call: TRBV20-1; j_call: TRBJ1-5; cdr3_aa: CSARGQYNQPQHF
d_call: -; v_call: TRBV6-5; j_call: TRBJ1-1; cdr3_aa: CASSYVSPLDTEAFF
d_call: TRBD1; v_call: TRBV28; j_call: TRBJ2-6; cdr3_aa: CASGTVSSGANVLTF
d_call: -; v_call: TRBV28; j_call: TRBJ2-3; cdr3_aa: CASSLLSGPSDTQYF
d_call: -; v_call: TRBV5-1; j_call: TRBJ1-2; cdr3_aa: CASSMGSNYGYTF
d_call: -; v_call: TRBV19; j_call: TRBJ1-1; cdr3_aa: CASRGWEWNTEAFF
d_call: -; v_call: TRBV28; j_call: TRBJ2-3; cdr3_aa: CASSLPPKWGAGDTQYF
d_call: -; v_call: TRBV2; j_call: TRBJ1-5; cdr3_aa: CASSGTGILEPQHF
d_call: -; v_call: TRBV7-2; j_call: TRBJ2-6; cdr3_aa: CASSRGQRTSGANVLTF
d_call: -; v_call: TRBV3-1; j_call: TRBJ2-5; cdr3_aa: CASSQDVRPLGTQYF
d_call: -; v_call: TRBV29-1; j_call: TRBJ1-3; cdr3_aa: CSVETGNTIYF
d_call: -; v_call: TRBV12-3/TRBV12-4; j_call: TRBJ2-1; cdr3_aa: CASSWGLALYNEQFF
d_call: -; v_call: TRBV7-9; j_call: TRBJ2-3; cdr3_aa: CASSSSVPDTQYF
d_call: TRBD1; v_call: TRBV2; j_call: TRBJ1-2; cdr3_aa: CASSPGQGVFIYGYTF
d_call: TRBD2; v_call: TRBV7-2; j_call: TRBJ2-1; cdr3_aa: CASSSSGGPYNEQFF
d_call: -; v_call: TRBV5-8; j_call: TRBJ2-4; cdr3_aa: CASELAKNIQYF
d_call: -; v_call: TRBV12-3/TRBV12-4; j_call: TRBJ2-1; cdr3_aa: CASSTWDNRNEQFF